This entry lists 25 T cell receptor beta chains sequenced from one sample in a study of OX40 agonist ivuxolimab in advanced cancers. Produced via immunoSEQ multiplex PCR; TCRdb's table is partial and in-frame only. This table has nearly 50,000 clones, around 86% appearing once. Material: CD4+ or CD8+ T cells sorted from blood, obtained in a trial of the OX40 agonist ivuxolimab. These receptors were taken from an adult with an advanced solid tumor such as melanoma, head and neck, liver or kidney cancer.

The chain joins TRBV6-5 to TRBJ1-1; unclear D gene. Germline CDR1 reads MNHEY; CDR2 reads SVGAGI. The CDR3 consists of 15 residues. Trimming took 6 bases from V and 0 from J, leaving 14 bases between them. DNA of the CDR3: TGTGCCAGCAGCAGAGACCAGACTGTGAACACTGAAGCTTTCTTT. This gives the protein CASSRDQTVNTEAFF.

This chain uses TRBV6-1 with TRBJ2-3, with D possibly being TRBD1 (6 bases). V shed 2 bases and J shed 6 bases, with 18 bases lying between them. Germline V gene sequence: CDR1 MNHNS, CDR2 SASEGT. This CDR3 region has 16 residues. The CDR3 DNA sequence: TGTGCCAGCAGTGAATGGATGGGGTACAGGGATGATACGCAGTATTTT. Its translation is CASSEWMGYRDDTQYF.

The chain combines TRBV6-6 with TRBJ1-1; D is unresolved. V shed 2 bases and J shed 8 bases, with 12 bases lying between them. Germline V CDR1 and CDR2: MNHNY, SVGAGI (reference sequence). There are 13 residues in the CDR3. The CDR3 region has the DNA TGTGCCAGCAGTTACCCCACTACTCAGGAAGCTTTCTTT. It codes for CASSYPTTQEAFF.

The chain employs TRBV30 and TRBJ1-6, with 8 nucleotides matching TRBD1. The ends lost 0 bases at V and 10 bases at J; junction bases unmatched: 2. This CDR3 is 13 amino acids long. From germline, CDR1 is GTSNPN and CDR2 SVGIG (reference sequence). The CDR3 sequence: CAWSVQGGSPLHF. The CDR3 bases are TGTGCCTGGAGTGTACAGGGGGGATCACCCCTCCACTTT.

This clone was found once. The V call is TRBV13, the J call TRBJ2-1; D uncertain. CDR3 length: 15 amino acids. The V and J ends lost 0 bases and 2 bases respectively, with 8 bases between them. CDR1 and CDR2 (germline): PRHDT, FYEKMQ (reference sequence). The CDR3 sequence: CASSLGYGTYNEQFF. The DNA for the CDR3 is TGTGCCAGCAGCTTAGGGTACGGAACCTACAATGAGCAGTTCTTC.

V gene TRBV11-2 combines with J gene TRBJ1-1; TRBD1 might be the D (5 bases). This CDR3 is built from 16 residues. Germline-derived CDR1 and CDR2 are SGHAT and FQNNGV. The V and J ends lost 1 base and 1 base respectively, with 13 bases between them. CDR3 protein: CASSLVFQTANTEAFF. CDR3 sequence (DNA): TGTGCCAGCAGCTTAGTATTCCAGACAGCGAACACTGAAGCTTTCTTT.

The chain couples TRBV7-2 to TRBJ1-5, with 9 positions matching TRBD1. CDR1 is SGHTA, CDR2 FQGNSA, per germline. The junction had 5 bases not matched to a gene; V was cut back by 1 base and J by 7 bases. This CDR3 has 15 amino acids. The CDR3 region is CASSLGDREEQPQHF. The CDR3 nucleotides are TGTGCCAGCAGCTTAGGGGACAGGGAGGAGCAGCCCCAGCATTTT. The variable domain in full, completed from reference TRBV7-2 and TRBJ1-5, reads GAGVSQSPSNKVTEKGKDVELRCDPISGHTALYWYRQSLGQGLEFLIYFQGNSAPDKSGLPSDRFSAERTGGSVSTLTIQRTQQEDSAVYLCASSLGDREEQPQHFGDGTRLSIL.

The rearrangement uses TRBV9 and TRBJ1-1, with D hard to call. This CDR3 is 13 amino acids long. Germline-derived CDR1 and CDR2 are SGDLS and YYNGEE. V was shortened by 6 bases and J by 5 bases, with 14 bases between the two germline ends. The CDR3 loop is CASMGLGRTEAFF. Written as DNA, the CDR3 is TGTGCCAGCATGGGTCTGGGCAGGACTGAAGCTTTCTTT.

The chain carries TRBV5-1 and TRBJ1-5, with 7 bases that match TRBD1. CDR3 length equals 14 residues. Germline lookup yields CDR1 SGHRS and CDR2 YFSETQ. The V gene end was trimmed by 4 bases and the J gene end by 7 bases; junction bases not matched to a gene: 8. The CDR3 region is CASSPLGGRQPQHF. The CDR3 region has the DNA TGCGCCAGCAGCCCGTTAGGGGGCAGACAGCCCCAGCATTTT.

This sequence joins TRBV4-2 and TRBJ1-2, with TRBD1 as a possible D gene (6 bases). The CDR3 sequence is 15 residues long. CDR1 and CDR2 from the germline V gene are LGHNA and YNFKEQ. With 0 bases removed from V and 0 bases from J, the gap between germline ends came to 8 bases. The CDR3 region is CASSQETGPNYGYTF. The DNA of the CDR3 is TGTGCCAGCAGCCAAGAAACAGGGCCTAACTATGGCTACACCTTC.

This clone has only one observation. The chain employs TRBV14 and TRBJ1-2; 8 bases match TRBD1. The CDR3 covers 16 residues. V was clipped by 4 bases and J by 1 base; unmatched bases: 8. The germline gives CDR1 SGHDN, CDR2 FVKESK. The CDR3 nucleotides are TGTGCCAGCAGCCTTACCTTAGGACAGGGTAACTATGGCTACACCTTC. This translates into CASSLTLGQGNYGYTF.

The chain joins TRBV19 to TRBJ1-2; the D is unclear. The CDR3 totals 11 residues. Germline V gives CDR1 LNHDA, CDR2 SQIVND (reference sequence). V was trimmed by 3 bases and J by 8 bases, leaving 7 bases between them. The CDR3 DNA follows: TGTGCCAGTAGTATGACCTGGGGCTACACCTTC. Translating it yields CASSMTWGYTF.

Only one count was recorded for this clone. The CDR3 reads CASSLQPNTEAFF. Here the CDR3 DNA reads TGTGCCAGCAGCTTACAGCCGAACACTGAAGCTTTCTTT. The chain uses TRBV7-6 and TRBJ1-1; D is undetermined. Deletions cut 2 bases from V and 1 base from J, with 5 bases between. Germline V gene data show CDR1 as SGHVS and CDR2 as FNYEAQ. This CDR3 has 13 amino acids. Supplemented by reference TRBV7-6 and TRBJ1-1, the full variable domain reads GAGVSQSPRYKVTKRGQDVALRCDPISGHVSLYWYRQALGQGPEFLTYFNYEAQQDKSGLPNDRFSAERPEGSISTLTIQRTEQRDSAMYRCASSLQPNTEAFFGQGTRLTVV.

V usage is TRBV5-4 and J usage is TRBJ1-1, with no clear D. The CDR3 totals 14 residues. Germline V gene sequence: CDR1 SGHNT, CDR2 YYREEE (reference sequence). The V end lost 0 bases, the J end lost 4 bases, and 10 bases lay between the germline ends. CDR3: CASSLDIGSTEAFF. The CDR3 DNA is TGTGCCAGCAGCTTGGACATTGGAAGCACTGAAGCTTTCTTT.

The CDR3 region is CASSLGGGDYNEQFF. DNA for the CDR3: TGTGCCAGCAGCTTAGGCGGGGGCGATTACAATGAGCAGTTCTTC. The V gene is TRBV11-3, the J gene TRBJ2-1; possible D gene TRBD2, 7 bases. The germline V gene has CDR1 SGHNT and CDR2 YENEEA. V gave up 1 base and J gave up 4 bases, with 11 bases separating them. The CDR3 loop spans 15 amino acids.

V is TRBV10-2 and J is TRBJ1-6; no definite D call. Per the germline V gene, CDR1 is WSHSY and CDR2 is SAAADI. Deletions cut 9 bases from V and 8 bases from J, with 11 bases between. This CDR3 is built from 12 residues. The CDR3 is CASQGGDSPLHF. CDR3 nucleotide sequence: TGCGCCAGTCAAGGTGGGGATTCACCCCTCCACTTT.

The chain couples TRBV27 to TRBJ1-3; D gene unclear. The CDR3 is 13 residues long. Germline CDR1 and CDR2: MNHEY and SMNVEV (reference sequence). V shed 4 bases and J shed 2 bases, with 6 bases lying between them. CDR3 bases: TGTGCCAGCAGTTCTATGCCTGGAAACACCATATATTTT. Protein sequence: CASSSMPGNTIYF.

The chain recombines TRBV19 with TRBJ1-2, with D maybe TRBD1 (5 bases). CDR3 length: 14 residues. Trimming took off 4 bases at V and 3 bases at J, with 12 bases between the two ends. CDR1 and CDR2 from the germline V gene are LNHDA and SQIVND (reference sequence). CDR3 amino acids: CASSTGKSHYGYTF. In DNA, the CDR3 is TGTGCCAGTAGTACAGGGAAGAGTCACTATGGCTACACCTTC. The whole variable domain, filled in from reference TRBV19 and TRBJ1-2, reads DGGITQSPKYLFRKEGQNVTLSCEQNLNHDAMYWYRQDPGQGLRLIYYSQIVNDFQKGDIAEGYSVSREKKESFPLTVTSAQKNPTAFYLCASSTGKSHYGYTFGSGTRLTVV.

The gene calls are TRBV5-6 and TRBJ1-1; D is perhaps TRBD1 (6 bases). Trimming took off 0 bases at V and 3 bases at J, with 6 bases between the two ends. The germline gives CDR1 SGHDT, CDR2 YYEEEE. The CDR3 has 13 amino acids. As DNA, the CDR3 is TGTGCCAGCAGCTTGGACAGGGACACTGAAGCTTTCTTT. Translation gives CASSLDRDTEAFF. The entire variable domain, with the rest obtained from reference TRBV5-6 and TRBJ1-1, is as follows: DAGVTQSPTHLIKTRGQQVTLRCSPKSGHDTVSWYQQALGQGPQFIFQYYEEEERQRGNFPDRFSGHQFPNYSSELNVNALLLGDSALYLCASSLDRDTEAFFGQGTRLTVV.

The chain is built from TRBV5-1 and TRBJ2-3; 10 nucleotides line up with TRBD2. J gave up 5 bases and V 2 bases, and 8 bases lay outside the gene matches. The CDR3 extends over 16 amino acids. In germline, CDR1 is SGHRS, CDR2 YFSETQ. The CDR3 here is CASSLQAGGLRDTQYF. The CDR3 DNA sequence: TGCGCCAGCAGCTTACAAGCGGGGGGGCTAAGAGATACGCAGTATTTT.

The rearrangement joins TRBV18 to TRBJ2-2; possibly TRBD1 for D (6 bases). The V end lost 2 bases, the J end lost 4 bases, and 14 bases lay between the germline ends. Per germline, CDR1 KGHSH and CDR2 LQKENI. This CDR3 spans 16 amino acids. CDR3 residues: CASSPITGFATGELFF. Here the CDR3 DNA reads TGTGCCAGCTCACCAATTACAGGGTTTGCCACCGGGGAGCTGTTTTTT. Using reference TRBV18 and TRBJ2-2 for the parts outside the CDR3, the full variable domain is NAGVMQNPRHLVRRRGQEARLRCSPMKGHSHVYWYRQLPEEGLKFMVYLQKENIIDESGMPKERFSAEFPKEGPSILRIQQVVRGDSAAYFCASSPITGFATGELFFGEGSRLTVL.

In its sample, this clone was seen once. V and J are TRBV15 and TRBJ1-3; D possibly corresponds to TRBD1 (5 bases). V was shortened by 6 bases and J by 2 bases, with 8 bases between the two germline ends. Germline CDR1 and CDR2: LNHNV and YYDKDF (reference sequence). The CDR3 contains 13 residues. CDR3 loop: CATSQGPGNTIYF. The CDR3 bases are TGTGCCACCAGTCAGGGTCCTGGAAACACCATATATTTT. The variable domain in full, with the rest retrieved from reference TRBV15 and TRBJ1-3, is DAMVIQNPRYQVTQFGKPVTLSCSQTLNHNVMYWYQQKSSQAPKLLFHYYDKDFNNEADTPDNFQSRRPNTSFCFLDIRSPGLGDTAMYLCATSQGPGNTIYFGEGSWLTVV.

This chain joins TRBV14 and TRBJ1-4; D call uncertain. The CDR3 is 14 amino acids. Deletions cut 4 bases from V and 8 bases from J, with 14 bases between. CDR1 and CDR2 from the germline V gene are SGHDN and FVKESK. CDR3 coding DNA: TGTGCCAGCAGCCCGCGGACTTTTGGAGAAAAACTGTTTTTT. Protein: CASSPRTFGEKLFF.

The V and J genes are TRBV6-5 and TRBJ2-7; unclear D gene. CDR1 and CDR2 (germline): MNHEY, SVGAGI. The CDR3 extends over 13 amino acids. Trimming stripped 7 bases from V and 1 base from J, with 11 bases between. Here the CDR3 reads CASKVLSSYEQYF. As DNA, the CDR3 is TGTGCCAGCAAAGTCCTTAGTTCCTACGAGCAGTACTTC.

The V call is TRBV2, the J call TRBJ2-1; D perhaps matches TRBD2 (5 bases). This CDR3 comprises 15 residues. V lost 6 bases and J lost 1, with 13 bases in between. Looked up from germline, CDR1 is SNHLY and CDR2 is FYNNEI. The CDR3 bases are TGTGCCAGCAGCCTACTAGGATTGTCCTACAATGAGCAGTTCTTC. It codes for CASSLLGLSYNEQFF.